Listed here are 22 T cell receptor beta chains from one sample, sequenced in a study of radiotherapy plus CTLA-4 blockade in lung cancer. Method: immunoSEQ multiplex PCR; TCRdb's copy keeps in-frame clones and lacks some. The sample shows about 38,000 clones, about three quarters of them seen only once. The sequences come from peripheral blood, collected from a patient treated with radiotherapy plus ipilimumab. Source of these receptors: a human donor with non-small cell lung cancer who had stable disease on radiotherapy plus ipilimumab.

V usage is TRBV19 and J usage is TRBJ1-2; D is unresolved. In germline, CDR1 is LNHDA, CDR2 SQIVND (reference sequence). Trimming shortened V by 3 bases and J by 8 bases, and 7 bases separated the two germline ends. The CDR3 covers 11 residues. CDR3 bases: TGTGCCAGTAGTATCGGAGCCGGCTACACCTTC. It is translated as CASSIGAGYTF.

This clone was counted only a few times. The chain links TRBV7-6 to TRBJ1-3; D remains unclear. V shed 5 bases and J shed 2 bases, with 13 bases lying between them. CDR1 and CDR2 from the germline V gene are SGHVS and FNYEAQ. This CDR3 is 15 amino acids long. CDR3 sequence (DNA): TGTGCCAGCAGCCGGGAAAGATTAGCTGGAAACACCATATATTTT. Protein sequence: CASSRERLAGNTIYF.

The V gene is TRBV30, the J gene TRBJ1-1, with D hard to call. The CDR3 sequence is 11 residues long. V was trimmed by 0 bases and J by 6 bases, leaving 5 bases between them. Germline loops: CDR1 GTSNPN, CDR2 SVGIG (reference sequence). In nucleotides, the CDR3 is TGTGCCTGGAGTGTGGGATCTGAAGCTTTCTTT. Residues: CAWSVGSEAFF.

The chain joins TRBV6-4 to TRBJ2-3; D uncertain. Germline assignment: CDR1 MRHNA and CDR2 SNTAGT. Trimming shortened V by 4 bases and J by 0 bases, and 11 bases separated the two germline ends. CDR3 length: 15 residues. The CDR3 loop is CASSAQLSSTDTQYF. In DNA form, the CDR3 reads TGTGCCAGCAGTGCCCAGTTATCTAGCACAGATACGCAGTATTTT.

The chain couples TRBV9 to TRBJ1-4; a possible D gene is TRBD1 (5 bases). The V end was cut by 4 bases, the J end by 3 bases, with 13 bases between. This CDR3 comprises 15 residues. Germline CDR1 and CDR2: SGDLS and YYNGEE. In DNA, the CDR3 is TGTGCCAGCAGCCTACAGAAGGGACCTAATGAAAAACTGTTTTTT. The encoded protein is CASSLQKGPNEKLFF.

The CDR3 loop reads CAWSVPGQFSNQPQHF. Written as DNA, the CDR3 is TGTGCCTGGAGTGTACCGGGACAATTTAGCAATCAGCCCCAGCATTTT. The chain combines TRBV30 with TRBJ1-5, with a tentative D call TRBD1 (6 bases). The germline V and J ends were trimmed by 0 bases and 0 bases, with 12 bases remaining between them. This CDR3 is built from 16 residues. Germline CDR1 reads GTSNPN; CDR2 reads SVGIG (reference sequence). The variable domain in full, with the rest retrieved from reference TRBV30 and TRBJ1-5, is SQTIHQWPATLVQPVGSPLSLECTVEGTSNPNLYWYRQAAGRGLQLLFYSVGIGQISSEVPQNLSASRPQDRQFILSSKKLLLSDSGFYLCAWSVPGQFSNQPQHFGDGTRLSIL.

Concerning this clone: The junction does not match germline at one end; this may be a read error. The chain recombines TRBV5-3 with TRBJ1-3; no clear D gene. TRBV5-3 is treated as an ORF (open reading frame) with a function not yet certain. The CDR3 has 12 residues. CDR3 DNA sequence: TGTGCCAGCAGCTCCGGCGAAAACACCATATATTTT. The encoded protein is CASSSGENTIYF.

The chain employs TRBV11-3 and TRBJ1-2; possible D gene TRBD1, 6 bases. CDR1 SGHNT and CDR2 YENEEA come from the germline V gene. This CDR3 has 15 residues. The V end lost 5 bases, the J end lost 0 bases, and 13 bases lay between the germline ends. DNA for the CDR3: TGTGCCAGCAGCCGGGGGGCCCCAACTAACTATGGCTACACCTTC. Translating gives CASSRGAPTNYGYTF. Complete variable domain (other parts from reference TRBV11-3 and TRBJ1-2): EAGVVQSPRYKIIEKKQPVAFWCNPISGHNTLYWYLQNLGQGPELLIRYENEEAVDDSQLPKDRFSAERLKGVDSTLKIQPAELGDSAVYLCASSRGAPTNYGYTFGSGTRLTVV.

The chain joins TRBV27 to TRBJ1-1; possibly TRBD1 for D (5 bases). Trimming removed 4 bases from V and 3 bases from J, with 15 bases in between. The CDR3 is 15 residues long. Per the germline V gene, CDR1 is MNHEY and CDR2 is SMNVEV (reference sequence). The chain's CDR3 is CASSYPPAGDTEAFF. CDR3 bases: TGTGCCAGCAGTTACCCCCCCGCGGGGGACACTGAAGCTTTCTTT.

The chain is built from TRBV29-1 and TRBJ2-7; 10 bases line up with TRBD2. Germline CDR1 is SQVTM and CDR2 is ANQGSEA. This CDR3 region has 13 residues. CDR3 DNA: TGCAGCGTAGAAGCGGGGGGGCTTTACGAGCAGTACGTC. Protein sequence: CSVEAGGLYEQYV.

The chain couples TRBV9 to TRBJ2-3, with D possibly TRBD2 on 5 matching bases. Germline lookup yields CDR1 SGDLS and CDR2 YYNGEE. The CDR3 sequence is 13 residues long. Trimming shortened V by 0 bases and J by 6 bases, and 8 bases separated the two germline ends. The CDR3 region is CASSVAPGDTQYF. DNA of the CDR3: TGTGCCAGCAGCGTAGCGCCGGGGGATACGCAGTATTTT.

This sequence joins TRBV6-5 and TRBJ2-2; TRBD2 is a possible D gene (5 bases). The germline gives CDR1 MNHEY, CDR2 SVGAGI. V was clipped by 5 bases and J by 7 bases, with 11 bases between them. The CDR3 has 13 residues. The CDR3 DNA reads as TGTGCCAGCAGTCGGCTAGCCGGCGGGGAGCTGTTTTTT. It codes for CASSRLAGGELFF.

The genes are TRBV27 and TRBJ1-1; D is uncertain. Germline V gives CDR1 MNHEY, CDR2 SMNVEV (reference sequence). The length of the CDR3 is 12 residues. V shed 6 bases and J shed 0 bases, with 5 bases lying between them. The chain's CDR3 is CASSHMNTEAFF. The CDR3 DNA reads as TGTGCCAGCAGCCACATGAACACTGAAGCTTTCTTT.

The CDR3 loop reads CASSIWGDYGYTF. CDR3 in DNA: TGTGCCAGTAGTATATGGGGAGACTATGGCTACACCTTC. The chain links TRBV19 to TRBJ1-2; D gene unclear. The ends were cut back, 2 bases at V and 3 bases at J, with 7 bases in the middle. The CDR3 length is 13 residues. Germline V gives CDR1 LNHDA, CDR2 SQIVND (reference sequence).

The chain joins TRBV19 to TRBJ1-2; D is perhaps TRBD1 (5 bases). The CDR3 contains 17 residues. CDR1 and CDR2 (germline): LNHDA, SQIVND (reference sequence). The V end lost 6 bases, the J end lost 0 bases, and 20 bases lay between the germline ends. Here the CDR3 DNA reads TGTGCCAGTAGAGGGTTAGGCGACTCGACAGCTAACTATGGCTACACCTTC. Translated, it gives CASRGLGDSTANYGYTF.

The rearrangement uses TRBV19 and TRBJ2-4, with TRBD1 matching 10 bases. The V segment lost 7 bases and the J segment 1 base; nucleotides outside the gene matches: 10. Germline V gives CDR1 LNHDA, CDR2 SQIVND (reference sequence). The CDR3 runs 17 residues. CDR3 coding DNA: TGTGCCAGTAAGTCGACAGGGGGCGCCGGGGCCAAAAACATTCAGTACTTC. Translating gives CASKSTGGAGAKNIQYF.

The CDR3 region is CASSLGLAYFKETQYF. In DNA form, the CDR3 reads TGTGCCAGCAGCTTGGGACTAGCGTATTTTAAAGAGACCCAGTACTTC. This chain uses TRBV5-5 with TRBJ2-5; 8 nucleotides match TRBD2. V shed 0 bases and J 3 bases; nucleotides not matched to a gene: 7. The germline V gene encodes CDR1 SGHKS and CDR2 YYEKEE (reference sequence). The CDR3 sequence is 16 residues long.

This chain uses TRBV11-2 with TRBJ2-7, with a weak D call TRBD1 (6 bases). V was clipped by 7 bases and J by 4 bases, with 14 bases between them. The CDR3 runs 13 residues. Germline V lookup: CDR1 SGHAT, CDR2 FQNNGV. CDR3 nucleotide sequence: TGTGCCAGCACCTGGGACACCACTTACGAGCAGTACTTC. Protein sequence: CASTWDTTYEQYF. Drawing the rest from reference TRBV11-2 and TRBJ2-7, the complete variable domain is EAGVAQSPRYKIIEKRQSVAFWCNPISGHATLYWYQQILGQGPKLLIQFQNNGVVDDSQLPKDRFSAERLKGVDSTLKIQPAKLEDSAVYLCASTWDTTYEQYFGPGTRLTVT.

The rearrangement joins TRBV11-2 to TRBJ1-1; D is unclear. The CDR3 extends over 17 amino acids. Germline lookup yields CDR1 SGHAT and CDR2 FQNNGV. Deletions cut 2 bases from V and 5 bases from J, with 21 bases between. CDR3 amino acids: CASSLSLTVRTGTEAFF. The CDR3 DNA follows: TGTGCCAGCAGCTTAAGTCTTACAGTTAGGACCGGTACTGAAGCTTTCTTT.

The V and J genes are TRBV5-1 and TRBJ2-1; D may be TRBD1 (5 bases). The germline V gene encodes CDR1 SGHRS and CDR2 YFSETQ. CDR3 length: 13 amino acids. The germline V and J ends were trimmed by 2 bases and 3 bases, with 6 bases remaining between them. The DNA for the CDR3 is TGCGCCAGCAGCTTTGACAGCTACAATGAGCAGTTCTTC. This encodes CASSFDSYNEQFF.

The V and J genes are TRBV7-8 and TRBJ1-2; D unresolved. This CDR3 has 16 residues. Trimming left V 0 bases short and J 0 bases short, with 11 bases between. Germline V gene lookup returns CDR1 SGHVS and CDR2 FQNEAQ. The CDR3 DNA reads TGTGCCAGCAGCTTAGCAGGTGATTCCACTAACTATGGCTACACCTTC. Translated: CASSLAGDSTNYGYTF.

This clone was observed once. The DNA of the CDR3 is TGTGCCAGCAGTTTACTCCGGACACCGGACTACGAGCAGTACTTC. Protein: CASSLLRTPDYEQYF. The gene calls are TRBV27 and TRBJ2-7; a possible D gene is TRBD1 (5 bases). The CDR3 consists of 15 residues. The germline CDR1 and CDR2 sequences are MNHEY and SMNVEV (reference sequence). V was trimmed by 2 bases and J by 3 bases, leaving 14 bases between them.